The clone carrying this TCR beta chain occurred many times. The target antigen is unknown. It was on clinical symptoms, serum thyroxine, TRAb, thyroid ultrasound and orbital computed tomography that diagnosis relied. The data stem from a study of Graves' ophthalmopathy and Graves' hyperthyroidism. Germline assignment: CDR1 DFQATT and CDR2 SNEGSKA (reference sequence). Trimming removed 3 bases from V and 7 bases from J; junction bases left unmatched: 14. This CDR3 spans 16 amino acids. Study-wide results and caveats: Discrimination between ophthalmopathy and stable hyperthyroidism by a 13-signature model showed 87.88% sensitivity and over 70% specificity.

Researchers took RNA transcripts and amplified TCR beta CDR3 regions from them. HTBI primers primed a first-round RT-PCR, and a second-round multiplex PCR followed. TCRdb called the multiplex PCR reads again in MiXCR, with one record for every CDR3 protein. The top ten hold approximately 7.7% of the sample, which has about 620,000 distinct CDR3 sequences, around a fifth seen once. The specimen was peripheral blood. This clonotype was sampled from a woman aged 18-29 years with stable Graves' hyperthyroidism. Some clones in this sample may be carry-over from other donors' samples. The rearrangement joins TRBV20-1 to TRBJ2-7, with 11 bases fitting TRBD2. The CDR3 coding sequence is TGCAGTGCTAGGGTGGGGGGACTAGCGGCTAGCCTGGAGCAGTACTTC. Protein: CSARVGGLAASLEQYF.